The 8 T cell receptor beta chains below all came from one sample that was sequenced in a study of blood T cell repertoires in COVID-19. The assay was immunoSEQ multiplex PCR, and TCRdb's table has in-frame clones only and misses some. The sample yields approximately 260,000 clones, about 88% seen once. The sequenced material came from peripheral blood. The receptors stem from a woman aged 40 to 55 who had recovered from COVID-19.

The genes are TRBV5-1 and TRBJ1-4; 7 bases fit TRBD1. Germline V lookup: CDR1 SGHRS, CDR2 YFSETQ. This CDR3 is 15 amino acids long. The ends lost 4 bases at V and 8 bases at J; junction bases unmatched: 11. Here the CDR3 DNA reads TGCGCCAGCAGCACCGACAGGGCTCATAGGGAAAAACTGTTTTTT. Its translation is CASSTDRAHREKLFF.

The rearrangement links TRBV19 to TRBJ1-5, with 7 bases that match TRBD1. V lost 6 bases to trimming and J lost 5 bases; unmatched junction nucleotides: 13. The CDR3 is 16 residues long. Per the germline V gene, CDR1 is LNHDA and CDR2 is SQIVND (reference sequence). CDR3 protein: CASRGRNRGGHQPQHF. The CDR3 DNA reads TGTGCCAGTAGGGGGAGGAACAGGGGCGGCCATCAGCCCCAGCATTTT.

The chain has TRBV6-2 or TRBV6-3 and TRBJ2-5; TRBD1 might be the D (5 bases). V dropped 0 bases and J dropped 1 base, with 6 bases sitting between them. Germline V gene data show CDR1 as MNHEY and CDR2 as SVGEGT. This CDR3 spans 14 amino acids. The CDR3 reads CASSYSTAQETQYF. As DNA, the CDR3 is TGTGCCAGCAGTTACTCGACAGCCCAAGAGACCCAGTACTTC.

CDR3 sequence (DNA): TGTGCCAGTAGTATTGCCCTGACAGGGGGCAATCAGCCCCAGCATTTT. It yields the protein CASSIALTGGNQPQHF. V is TRBV19 and J is TRBJ1-5; 8 bases are shared with TRBD1. J gave up 2 bases and V 3 bases, and 6 bases lay outside the gene matches. From germline, CDR1 is LNHDA and CDR2 SQIVND (reference sequence). This CDR3 is built from 16 residues.

In DNA, the CDR3 is TGTGCCAGCAGCTCTGGACAGGGGGCGGACAATGAGCAGTTCTTC. It encodes CASSSGQGADNEQFF. The rearrangement joins TRBV7-9 to TRBJ2-1, with 11 bases that match TRBD1. Losses at the gene ends were 4 bases for V and 5 bases for J; bases not matched to a gene: 4. From germline, CDR1 is SEHNR and CDR2 FQNEAQ (reference sequence). CDR3 length equals 15 residues.

Turning to this clone: One end of the junction fails to match germline, which may point to a read error. The rearrangement joins TRBV7-7 to TRBJ2-1; 12 bases are shared with TRBD2. The V gene's germline CDR1 is SSHAT and CDR2 FNYEAQ (reference sequence). There are 15 residues in the CDR3. The CDR3 coding sequence is TGTGCTAGCAGCTTAGGACTAGCGGGACCGGATCGGAAGTTCTTC. Its protein product is CASSLGLAGPDRKFF.

This chain connects TRBV6-2 or TRBV6-3 to TRBJ2-5, with TRBD2 as a possible D gene (5 bases). The length of the CDR3 is 14 residues. Deletions cut 2 bases from V and 2 bases from J, with 9 bases between. Per the germline V gene, CDR1 is MNHEY and CDR2 is SVGEGT. The CDR3 region has the DNA TGTGCCAGCAGTTACGCCGGGATGCAAGAGACCCAGTACTTC. It yields the protein CASSYAGMQETQYF.

The chain joins TRBV6-2 or TRBV6-3 to TRBJ2-1, with 8 nucleotides matching TRBD2. CDR3 size: 15 residues. The V segment lost 5 bases and the J segment 3 bases; nucleotides outside the gene matches: 6. The germline CDR1 and CDR2 sequences are MNHEY and SVGEGT. The CDR3 coding sequence is TGTGCCAGCAGTAACAAAGCGGGAGTCTACAATGAGCAGTTCTTC. This encodes CASSNKAGVYNEQFF.